The 31 T cell receptor beta chains presented below share a single source sample, sequenced in a study of blood T cell repertoires in COVID-19. TCRdb's table, derived via immunoSEQ multiplex PCR, lists solely in-frame clones and lacks some. This table has about 190,000 clones, 90% appearing once. Source material: peripheral blood. The source of these receptors is a man aged 50-59 years with acute or convalescent COVID-19.

V gene TRBV18 combines with J gene TRBJ1-4; a possible D gene is TRBD1 (6 bases). Trimming took off 1 base at V and 6 bases at J, with 15 bases between the two ends. The CDR3 spans 16 residues. In germline, CDR1 is KGHSH, CDR2 LQKENI. The CDR3 loop is CASSPQQGQGDEKLFF. As DNA, the CDR3 is TGTGCCAGCTCACCACAGCAGGGGCAGGGCGATGAAAAACTGTTTTTT.

The V call is TRBV6-2 or TRBV6-3, the J call TRBJ2-3, with D hard to call. The V gene's germline CDR1 is MNHEY and CDR2 SVGEGT. The V end was cut by 4 bases, the J end by 6 bases, with 11 bases between. The CDR3 extends over 13 amino acids. This CDR3 reads CASSFLAVDTQYF. The DNA of the CDR3 is TGTGCCAGCAGTTTCCTGGCGGTCGATACGCAGTATTTT.

The chain carries TRBV9 and TRBJ1-2; 10 nucleotides line up with TRBD1. Losses at the gene ends were 0 bases for V and 4 bases for J; bases not matched to a gene: 3. The CDR3 consists of 15 residues. The germline V gene has CDR1 SGDLS and CDR2 YYNGEE. The CDR3, as DNA: TGTGCCAGCAGCGTAGGTTGGGACAGGGGCTATGGCTACACCTTC. Its protein product is CASSVGWDRGYGYTF.

For this clone: Within the sample, other DNA sequences also encode this same CDR3. The gene calls are TRBV4-2 and TRBJ2-2; D possibly corresponds to TRBD1 (5 bases). Trimming shortened V by 2 bases and J by 2 bases, and 12 bases separated the two germline ends. CDR1 is LGHNA and CDR2 is YNFKEQ in the germline V gene. This CDR3 spans 16 amino acids. The CDR3 coding sequence is TGTGCCAGCAGCCAACGTGGGGCTCTTAACACCGGGGAGCTGTTTTTT. Translated: CASSQRGALNTGELFF.

CDR3 DNA sequence: TGCAGCGCCCCATCCGGATTAGCGGATATCTACGAGCAGTACTTC. Amino acid sequence: CSAPSGLADIYEQYF. The rearrangement links TRBV29-1 to TRBJ2-7; D perhaps matches TRBD2 (6 bases). V was trimmed by 7 bases and J by 3 bases, leaving 22 bases between them. Germline-derived CDR1 and CDR2 are SQVTM and ANQGSEA. The CDR3 is 15 residues long.

This clone was detected only once. The chain carries TRBV29-1 and TRBJ1-3, with 7 bases lining up with TRBD1. The germline CDR1 and CDR2 sequences are SQVTM and ANQGSEA. The V and J ends lost 6 bases and 3 bases, in that order; junction bases with no gene match: 2. This CDR3 contains 12 residues. The CDR3 spells CSVGTDGNTIYF. DNA of the CDR3: TGCAGCGTGGGGACAGATGGAAACACCATATATTTT.

The rearrangement uses TRBV19 and TRBJ2-1, with 13 bases that match TRBD2. The germline CDR1 and CDR2 sequences are LNHDA and SQIVND (reference sequence). The J segment lost 4 bases and the V segment lost 9 bases, leaving 3 bases of the junction unmatched. The CDR3 contains 14 residues. DNA of the CDR3: TGTGCCAGCGAGGGACTAGCGGGATACAATGAGCAGTTCTTC. Residues: CASEGLAGYNEQFF.

V gene TRBV19 combines with J gene TRBJ1-1, with 8 nucleotides matching TRBD1. V was clipped by 3 bases and J by 4 bases; unmatched bases: 7. The CDR3 has 15 residues. In germline, CDR1 is LNHDA, CDR2 SQIVND (reference sequence). The CDR3 loop is CASSIAAGGTTEAFF. The CDR3 bases are TGTGCCAGTAGTATTGCGGCAGGGGGCACCACTGAAGCTTTCTTT.

This clone has just one count. CDR3 residues: CASSVTGTANQPQHF. The CDR3 DNA sequence: TGCGCCAGCAGCGTGACCGGGACAGCCAATCAGCCCCAGCATTTT. The chain combines TRBV5-1 with TRBJ1-5; 7 bases match TRBD1. Germline V gene data show CDR1 as SGHRS and CDR2 as YFSETQ. The CDR3 spans 15 residues. With V trimmed by 4 bases and J by 3 bases, 7 bases remained unmatched.

The CDR3, as DNA: TGCGCCAGCAGCCAGCAAGAGACCCAGTACTTC. Its protein product is CASSQQETQYF. The gene calls are TRBV5-1 and TRBJ2-5; D remains ambiguous. The CDR3 has 11 residues. CDR1 is SGHRS, CDR2 YFSETQ, per germline. V shed 4 bases and J shed 2 bases, with 3 bases lying between them.

Here the CDR3 DNA reads TGTGCCAGCAGCCATATACTAGCGACCACCGGGGAGCTGTTTTTT. Amino acids: CASSHILATTGELFF. V usage is TRBV3-1 (or the pseudogene TRBV3-2) and J usage is TRBJ2-2; 7 bases align to TRBD2. Per germline, CDR1 LGHDT and CDR2 YNNKEL (reference sequence). The V and J ends lost 3 bases and 4 bases, in that order; junction bases with no gene match: 5. The CDR3 totals 15 residues.

This chain's CDR3 is CASNQRGGGELFF. CDR3 sequence (DNA): TGTGCCAGCAACCAGCGGGGGGGCGGGGAGCTGTTTTTT. The V and J genes are TRBV3-1 (or the pseudogene TRBV3-2) and TRBJ2-2, with 10 bases matching TRBD2. Germline loops: CDR1 LGHDT, CDR2 YNNKEL (reference sequence). The CDR3 contains 13 residues. After removal of 7 bases from V and 7 bases from J, the junction contained 3 bases not matched to a gene.

The rearrangement joins TRBV28 to TRBJ1-3; possibly TRBD1 for D (6 bases). Germline assignment: CDR1 MDHEN and CDR2 SYDVKM. The CDR3 runs to 16 residues. The V end was cut by 3 bases, the J end by 4 bases, with 16 bases between. CDR3 sequence reads: CASSFHPGDTGNTIYF. The CDR3 DNA reads as TGTGCCAGCAGTTTCCATCCCGGGGACACCGGAAACACCATATATTTT.

J is TRBJ1-3 and V is TRBV3-1 (or the pseudogene TRBV3-2); D is undetermined. CDR1 is LGHDT, CDR2 YNNKEL, per germline (reference sequence). The length of the CDR3 is 15 residues. V dropped 3 bases and J dropped 0 bases, with 9 bases sitting between them. CDR3 in DNA: TGTGCCAGCAGCCAGACTGTGAGCTCTGGAAACACCATATATTTT. This gives the protein CASSQTVSSGNTIYF.

The V gene is TRBV9, the J gene TRBJ2-2; 9 nucleotides agree with TRBD1. Per germline, CDR1 SGDLS and CDR2 YYNGEE. The CDR3 extends over 16 amino acids. With 1 base clipped from V and 4 bases from J, the junction kept 5 bases outside the gene matches. This CDR3 reads CASSVSGTGITGELFF. CDR3 bases: TGTGCCAGCAGCGTATCTGGGACAGGGATCACCGGGGAGCTGTTTTTT. Using reference TRBV9 and TRBJ2-2 for the parts outside the CDR3, the full variable domain is DSGVTQTPKHLITATGQRVTLRCSPRSGDLSVYWYQQSLDQGLQFLIQYYNGEERAKGNILERFSAQQFPDLHSELNLSSLELGDSALYFCASSVSGTGITGELFFGEGSRLTVL.

The chain joins TRBV4-2 to TRBJ1-1; 7 bases line up with TRBD1. Losses at the gene ends were 6 bases for V and 4 bases for J; bases not matched to a gene: 8. CDR1 and CDR2 from the germline V gene are LGHNA and YNFKEQ. This CDR3 has 14 residues. The CDR3: CASRNRDSLTEAFF. The CDR3, as DNA: TGTGCCAGCAGGAACCGGGACAGCCTCACTGAAGCTTTCTTT.

The chain employs TRBV19 and TRBJ2-3, with a tentative D call TRBD2 (6 bases). Per germline, CDR1 LNHDA and CDR2 SQIVND (reference sequence). CDR3 length: 17 residues. With 0 bases removed from V and 4 bases from J, the gap between germline ends came to 17 bases. The CDR3 DNA is TGTGCCAGTAGTATAGATCTTGCGGGAAGGGGCCCAGATACGCAGTATTTT. Its translation is CASSIDLAGRGPDTQYF.

V gene TRBV5-1 combines with J gene TRBJ2-2; TRBD2 aligns across 11 bases. This CDR3 has 15 amino acids. J lost 6 bases, V lost 2 bases, and 3 bases had no gene match. Germline V gene data show CDR1 as SGHRS and CDR2 as YFSETQ. The CDR3 region is CASSLIAGGPGELFF. The CDR3 DNA sequence: TGCGCCAGCAGCTTAATAGCGGGAGGGCCCGGGGAGCTGTTTTTT.

The J gene is TRBJ2-5, the V gene TRBV6-6; 7 bases are shared with TRBD1. The germline V gene encodes CDR1 MNHNY and CDR2 SVGAGI (reference sequence). With 0 bases clipped from V and 3 bases from J, the junction kept 4 bases outside the gene matches. CDR3 length: 15 amino acids. In DNA, the CDR3 is TGTGCCAGCAGTTACTCGGGACAGCGAAAAGAGACCCAGTACTTC. This codes for CASSYSGQRKETQYF.

To note about this clone: A junction boundary mismatches the germline segment, possibly from a read error. The genes are TRBV7-7 and TRBJ2-1, with 14 nucleotides matching TRBD2. The CDR3 spans 17 residues. Germline lookup yields CDR1 SSHAT and CDR2 FNYEAQ (reference sequence). The CDR3 here is CASSPGTSGGPYNEQFF. In DNA, the CDR3 is TGTGCTAGCAGCCCAGGGACTAGCGGGGGCCCGTACAATGAGCAGTTCTTC.

The chain has TRBV5-4 and TRBJ2-7; 7 bases are shared with TRBD1. The CDR3 is 12 amino acids. The V gene end was trimmed by 4 bases and the J gene end by 4 bases; junction bases not matched to a gene: 2. Germline loops: CDR1 SGHNT, CDR2 YYREEE (reference sequence). The DNA of the CDR3 is TGTGCCAGCAGCACACAGGGGTACGAGCAGTACGTC. Protein sequence: CASSTQGYEQYV.

The chain carries TRBV19 and TRBJ1-1; unclear D gene. Deletions cut 5 bases from V and 1 base from J, with 14 bases between. Germline CDR1 LNHDA, CDR2 SQIVND (reference sequence). CDR3 length: 15 amino acids. The CDR3 protein is CASSGMRGTNTEAFF. CDR3 in DNA: TGTGCCAGTAGTGGTATGCGGGGAACGAACACTGAAGCTTTCTTT.

This chain joins TRBV5-3 and TRBJ2-7; TRBD1 matches at 9 bases. TRBV5-3 counts as an open reading frame of uncertain function. This CDR3 has 12 residues. Trimming removed 7 bases from V and 4 bases from J; junction bases left unmatched: 3. DNA for the CDR3: TGTGCCAGAGCGACAGGGGGTTACGAGCAGTACTTC. It yields the protein CARATGGYEQYF.

The CDR3 reads CASSEARTGRNTEAFF. CDR3 in DNA: TGTGCCAGCAGTGAAGCTCGGACAGGGAGGAACACTGAAGCTTTCTTT. This chain joins TRBV2 and TRBJ1-1, with 8 bases matching TRBD1. CDR3 length: 16 residues. From germline, CDR1 is SNHLY and CDR2 FYNNEI. V lost 0 bases to trimming and J lost 1 base; unmatched junction nucleotides: 4.

The chain is built from TRBV28 and TRBJ1-5, with D uncertain. The germline gives CDR1 MDHEN, CDR2 SYDVKM. The CDR3 runs 15 residues. Trimming took off 4 bases at V and 0 bases at J, with 10 bases between the two ends. The CDR3 protein is CASSSPGYSNQPQHF. The DNA for the CDR3 is TGTGCCAGCAGTTCCCCGGGGTATAGCAATCAGCCCCAGCATTTT.

The DNA of the CDR3 is TGTGCCAGCCCGAAGGACGGCCGGGGTTCTGAAGCTTTCTTT. This codes for CASPKDGRGSEAFF. The chain joins TRBV28 to TRBJ1-1; D is ambiguous. The germline V gene encodes CDR1 MDHEN and CDR2 SYDVKM. The CDR3 has 14 amino acids. V lost 8 bases and J 6 bases, leaving 19 bases between the germline ends.

The chain uses TRBV27 and TRBJ1-6, with TRBD1 matching over 9 bases. The CDR3 is 15 residues long. Germline CDR1 and CDR2: MNHEY and SMNVEV (reference sequence). V was pared by 6 bases and J by 10 bases, with 10 bases of the junction left unmatched. CDR3 amino acids: CASRDGQGRASPLHF. CDR3 bases: TGTGCCAGCAGGGACGGACAGGGGCGCGCCTCACCCCTCCACTTT.

This chain joins TRBV20-1 and TRBJ2-7; the D gene is possibly TRBD1 (6 bases). Between the trimmed V and J ends, which lost 1 base and 5 bases, there was a span of 6 bases. Germline CDR1 DFQATT, CDR2 SNEGSKA (reference sequence). This CDR3 has 11 amino acids. The CDR3 DNA reads TGCAGTGCTAGAGCAGGGGACGAGCAGTACGTC. Translated: CSARAGDEQYV.

This chain uses TRBV3-1 (or the pseudogene TRBV3-2) with TRBJ2-3; a weak D match, TRBD2 (7 bases). There are 15 residues in the CDR3. Germline V lookup: CDR1 LGHDT, CDR2 YNNKEL (reference sequence). V dropped 1 base and J dropped 5 bases, with 13 bases sitting between them. The CDR3, as DNA: TGTGCCAGCAGCCAAGTGGGGGGGCCGGGAGATACGCAGTATTTT. Its protein is CASSQVGGPGDTQYF.

The chain has TRBV10-3 and TRBJ2-5; 7 bases are shared with TRBD2. The V gene end was trimmed by 2 bases and the J gene end by 1 base; junction bases not matched to a gene: 4. The CDR3 loop spans 15 amino acids. The germline V gene has CDR1 ENHRY and CDR2 SYGVKD. Written as DNA, the CDR3 is TGTGCCATCAGTGAGCGGGGAGGGATCCAAGAGACCCAGTACTTC. Translation: CAISERGGIQETQYF.

V gene TRBV29-1 combines with J gene TRBJ2-2; TRBD1 matches at 8 bases. Germline loops: CDR1 SQVTM, CDR2 ANQGSEA. This CDR3 comprises 15 residues. V gave up 7 bases and J gave up 8 bases; unmatched junction bases: 15. The CDR3 loop reads CSALGPDRGEGELFF. CDR3 bases: TGCAGCGCCCTAGGACCCGACAGGGGCGAGGGGGAGCTGTTTTTT.